The source of this T cell receptor beta chain is a study of shared clonotypes between healthy human individuals. Study-level information: For every donor, three CD4 naive, three CD4 memory, two CD8 naive and one CD8 memory plates were used.

Turning to this clone: Its target is unknown.

Several immunoSEQ plates received, in even portions, the genomic DNA of each subset. Sequencing was performed with immunoSEQ multiplex PCR; in TCRdb, only in-frame clones are kept and a portion is missing. The profile shows over a million clones, approximately 97% of them singletons. Whole-study results and caveats: Owing to a small donor count, the genetic and exposure-history diversity represented was limited.

This sequence was found in a young man in good health. The sequencing sample was made of naive CD4+ T cells sorted from blood. Indicated subset: CD45RA+ positively selected.

The CDR3: CASSPSSGTDTQYF. The CDR3 nucleotides are TGTGCCAGCAGCCCTTCTAGCGGCACAGATACGCAGTATTTT. V gene TRBV7-2 combines with J gene TRBJ2-3; perhaps TRBD2 as D (6 bases). Germline V gene lookup returns CDR1 SGHTA and CDR2 FQGNSA. The CDR3 consists of 14 residues. The V end was cut by 5 bases, the J end by 1 base, with 10 bases between. Drawing the rest from reference TRBV7-2 and TRBJ2-3, the complete variable domain is GAGVSQSPSNKVTEKGKDVELRCDPISGHTALYWYRQSLGQGLEFLIYFQGNSAPDKSGLPSDRFSAERTGGSVSTLTIQRTQQEDSAVYLCASSPSSGTDTQYFGPGTRLTVL.